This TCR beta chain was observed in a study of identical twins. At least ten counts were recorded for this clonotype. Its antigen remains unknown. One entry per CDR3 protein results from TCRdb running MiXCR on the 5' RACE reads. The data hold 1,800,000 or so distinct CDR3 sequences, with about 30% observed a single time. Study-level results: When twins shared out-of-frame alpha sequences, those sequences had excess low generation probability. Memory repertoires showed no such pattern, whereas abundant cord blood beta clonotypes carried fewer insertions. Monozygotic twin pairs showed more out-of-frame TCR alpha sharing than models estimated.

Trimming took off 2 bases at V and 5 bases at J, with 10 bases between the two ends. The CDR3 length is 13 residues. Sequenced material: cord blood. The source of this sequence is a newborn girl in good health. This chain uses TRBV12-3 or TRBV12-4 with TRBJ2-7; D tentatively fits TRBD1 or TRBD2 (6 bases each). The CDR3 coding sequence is TGTGCCAGCAGTTTACACGGGGGCAACGAGCAGTACTTC. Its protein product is CASSLHGGNEQYF.